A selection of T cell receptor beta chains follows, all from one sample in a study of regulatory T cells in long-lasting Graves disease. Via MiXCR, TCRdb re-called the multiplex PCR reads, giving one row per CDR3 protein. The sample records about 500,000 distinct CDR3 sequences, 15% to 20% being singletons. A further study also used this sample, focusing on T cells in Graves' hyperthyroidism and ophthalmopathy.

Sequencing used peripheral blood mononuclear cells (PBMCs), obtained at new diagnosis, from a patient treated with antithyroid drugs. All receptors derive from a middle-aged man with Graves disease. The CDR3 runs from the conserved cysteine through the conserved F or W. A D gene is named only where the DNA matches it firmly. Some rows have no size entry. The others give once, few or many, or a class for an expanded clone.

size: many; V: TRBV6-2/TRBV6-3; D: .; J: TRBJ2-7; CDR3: CACRGDLYEQYF; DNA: TGTGCCTGCAGGGGGGATCTCTACGAGCAGTACTTC
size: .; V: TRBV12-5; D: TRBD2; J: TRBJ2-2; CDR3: CASGFWTRGTGELFF; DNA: TGTGCTAGTGGTTTCTGGACTAGGGGCACCGGGGAGCTGTTTTTT
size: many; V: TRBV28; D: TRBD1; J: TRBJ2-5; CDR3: CASSHEGQGAETQYF; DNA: TGTGCCAGCAGCCATGAGGGACAGGGGGCAGAGACCCAGTACTTC
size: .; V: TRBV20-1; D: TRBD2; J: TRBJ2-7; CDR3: CSAASGAYEQYF; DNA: TGCAGTGCGGCTAGCGGGGCCTACGAGCAGTACTTC
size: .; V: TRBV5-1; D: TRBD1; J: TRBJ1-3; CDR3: CASSLAGTEGNTIYF; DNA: TGCGCCAGCAGCTTGGCCGGGACAGAGGGAAACACCATATATTTT
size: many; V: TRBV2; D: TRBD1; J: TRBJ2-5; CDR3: CASSEARTGREETQYF; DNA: TGTGCCAGCAGTGAAGCGCGGACAGGTCGCGAAGAGACCCAGTACTTC
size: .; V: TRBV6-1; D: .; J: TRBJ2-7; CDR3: CASSGRDSTYEQYF; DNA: TGTGCCAGCAGTGGGAGGGACAGCACCTACGAGCAGTACTTC
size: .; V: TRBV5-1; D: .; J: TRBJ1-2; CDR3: CASSLNQGSGYGYTF; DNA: TGCGCCAGCAGCTTGAACCAGGGGTCGGGGTATGGCTACACCTTC
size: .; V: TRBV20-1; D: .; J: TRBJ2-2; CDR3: CSAPDGTIYGELFF; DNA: TGCAGTGCTCCAGACGGGACAATCTACGGGGAGCTGTTTTTT
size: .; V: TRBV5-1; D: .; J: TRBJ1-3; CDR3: CASSLEGGNTIYF; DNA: TGTGCCAGCAGCTTGGAGGGGGGAAACACCATATATTTT
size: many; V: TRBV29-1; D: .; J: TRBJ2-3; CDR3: CSVVAGTTDTQYF; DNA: TGCAGCGTTGTGGCGGGAACCACAGATACGCAGTATTTT
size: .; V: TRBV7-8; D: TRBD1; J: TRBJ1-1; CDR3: CASSLGTGGTAFF; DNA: TGTGCCAGCAGCTTAGGTACAGGGGGGACAGCTTTCTTT
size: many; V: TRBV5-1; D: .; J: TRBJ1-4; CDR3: CASRTGSWDANEKLFF; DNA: TGCGCCAGCAGAACTGGAAGCTGGGACGCTAATGAAAAACTGTTTTTT
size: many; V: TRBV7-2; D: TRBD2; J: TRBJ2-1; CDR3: CASSLSGRNYNEQFF; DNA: TGTGCCAGCAGCCTTAGCGGGAGGAACTACAATGAGCAGTTCTTC
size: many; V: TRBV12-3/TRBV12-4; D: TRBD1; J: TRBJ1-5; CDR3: CASSDDRGVWQPQHF; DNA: TGTGCCAGCAGTGACGACAGGGGAGTGTGGCAGCCCCAGCATTTT
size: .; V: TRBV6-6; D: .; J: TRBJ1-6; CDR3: CASRNNSPLHF; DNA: TGTGCCAGCAGGAATAATTCACCCCTCCACTTT
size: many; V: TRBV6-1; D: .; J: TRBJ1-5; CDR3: CASADPNQPQHF; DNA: TGTGCCAGCGCAGACCCCAATCAGCCCCAGCATTTT
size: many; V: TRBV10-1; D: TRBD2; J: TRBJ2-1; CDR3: CASSEPGTSGRNEQFF; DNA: TGCGCCAGCAGTGAGCCCGGGACTAGCGGGCGCAATGAGCAGTTCTTC
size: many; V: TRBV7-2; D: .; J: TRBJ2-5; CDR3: CASSLVANSPETQYF; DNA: TGTGCCAGCAGCTTAGTGGCTAACTCCCCAGAGACCCAGTACTTC
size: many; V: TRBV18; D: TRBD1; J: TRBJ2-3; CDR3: CASSTYGQATDTQYF; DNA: TGTGCCAGCTCAACCTACGGACAGGCCACAGATACGCAGTATTTT
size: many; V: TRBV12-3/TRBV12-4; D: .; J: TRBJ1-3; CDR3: CASSLRGTSSGNTIYF; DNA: TGTGCCAGCAGTTTAAGGGGGACCTCCTCTGGAAACACCATATATTTT
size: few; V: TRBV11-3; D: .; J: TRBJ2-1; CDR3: CASRDSPGGSWNEQFF; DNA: TGTGCCAGCAGGGATTCACCTGGGGGGTCATGGAATGAGCAGTTCTTC
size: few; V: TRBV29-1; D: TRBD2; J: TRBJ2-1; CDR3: CSASGLAGGPNNEQFF; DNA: TGCAGCGCCAGCGGGCTAGCGGGAGGGCCGAACAATGAGCAGTTCTTC
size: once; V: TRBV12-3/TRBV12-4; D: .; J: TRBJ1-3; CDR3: CANSRGSGNTIYF; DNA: TGTGCCAACTCCCGAGGGTCTGGAAACACCATATATTTT
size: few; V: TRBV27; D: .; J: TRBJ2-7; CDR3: CASSLSLGEYYYEQYF; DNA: TGTGCCAGCAGTTTATCCCTGGGTGAATACTACTACGAGCAGTACTTC
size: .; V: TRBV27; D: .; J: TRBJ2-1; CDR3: CASSLSARNGQFF; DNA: TGTGCCAGCAGTTTATCGGCCCGGAATGGGCAGTTCTTC
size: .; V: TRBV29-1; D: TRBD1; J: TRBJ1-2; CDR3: CSGQQGDYGYTF; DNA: TGCAGCGGACAACAGGGGGACTATGGCTACACCTTC